This T cell receptor beta chain comes out of a study of T cells expressing NK-cell markers. For the study at large: It was sorted CD3+CD56-NKG2C+, CD3+CD56+NKG2C- and CD3+CD56+NKG2C+ T cells that provided the TCR beta repertoires. General study points: Each of six donors carried dominant NKG2C+ clonotypes accounting for about 1.0-7.0% of CD8+ T cells.

As regards this clonotype: Antigen: not known.

TCR beta libraries carry UMIs added by 5'RACE template switching. One entry per CDR3 protein, without DNA, is what TCRdb gives after re-calling the 5' RACE reads. This table holds around 470,000 distinct CDR3 sequences. The length of the CDR3 is 14 residues. This TCR was recovered from a woman between 50 and 59 years old in good health. The sample was blood T cells: a sorted CD56 or NKG2C T cell subset, CD4+ or CD8+ T cells, or bulk PBMC T cells (not recorded which). The chain is built from TRBV12-3 or TRBV12-4 and TRBJ2-5; without DNA, the TCRdb call of TRBD1 cannot be checked. The CDR3 loop is CASSLTGGIETQYF.